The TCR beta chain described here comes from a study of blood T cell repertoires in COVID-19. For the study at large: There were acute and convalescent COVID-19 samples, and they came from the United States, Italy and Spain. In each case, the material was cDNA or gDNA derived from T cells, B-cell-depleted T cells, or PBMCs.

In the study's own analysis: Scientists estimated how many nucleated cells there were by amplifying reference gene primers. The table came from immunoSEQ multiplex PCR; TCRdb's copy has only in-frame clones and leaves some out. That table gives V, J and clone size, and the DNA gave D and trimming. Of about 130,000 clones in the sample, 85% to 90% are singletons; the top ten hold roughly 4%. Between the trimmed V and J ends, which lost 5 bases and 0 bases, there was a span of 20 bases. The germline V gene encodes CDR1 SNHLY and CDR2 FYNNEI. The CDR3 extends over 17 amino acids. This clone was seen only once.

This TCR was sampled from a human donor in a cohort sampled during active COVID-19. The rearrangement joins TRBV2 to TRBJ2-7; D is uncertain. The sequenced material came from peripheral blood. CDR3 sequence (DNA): TGTGCCAGCAGTCCCCAGGTTTGGCAGACGAGCTCCTACGAGCAGTACTTC. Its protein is CASSPQVWQTSSYEQYF.